The rows below give T cell receptor beta chains drawn from one sample of a study of T-cell memory formation after mild COVID-19. MiXCR was run by TCRdb on the 5' RACE reads, yielding one entry per CDR3 protein. The repertoire holds 470,000 or so distinct CDR3 sequences, with 18% as singletons. The sequencing sample was made of PBMCs or a T cell subset sorted from them (not recorded which). The source is an adult woman who had mild COVID-19 (a few samples of this study predate the infection). Cell type and time point are not known. CDR3s include the opening cysteine and the closing phenylalanine or tryptophan. A D gene is named only where the DNA matches it firmly. Rows give clone size only sometimes, using once, few, many, or a class for an expanded clone.

CDR3 DNA: TGCGCCAGCAGCCAAGGACAGGGTAATGATGCGTACAATGAGCAGTTCTTC
CDR3 protein: CASSQGQGNDAYNEQFF
clone size: NA
D gene: TRBD1
V gene: TRBV4-1
CDR3 length: 17
J gene: TRBJ2-1

CDR3 DNA: TGTGCCTGGGTTAGACTACCTGGAGATACGCAGTATTTT
CDR3 protein: CAWVRLPGDTQYF
clone size: NA
D gene: NA
V gene: TRBV30
CDR3 length: 13
J gene: TRBJ2-3

CDR3 DNA: TGCAGTGCTATAGTACAGGGGGCTATCTATGGCTACACCTTC
CDR3 protein: CSAIVQGAIYGYTF
clone size: NA
D gene: TRBD1
V gene: TRBV20-1
CDR3 length: 14
J gene: TRBJ1-2

CDR3 DNA: TGCGCCAGCAGCCGTGACTGGAACTATGGCTACACCTTC
CDR3 protein: CASSRDWNYGYTF
clone size: few
D gene: NA
V gene: TRBV5-1
CDR3 length: 13
J gene: TRBJ1-2

CDR3 DNA: TGCGCCAGCAGCCTGGTGTTGAGGACCGGGGAGCTGTTTTTT
CDR3 protein: CASSLVLRTGELFF
clone size: few
D gene: NA
V gene: TRBV4-3
CDR3 length: 14
J gene: TRBJ2-2

CDR3 DNA: TGTGCCAGCAGTCCGACCCCATACAGGGGGCTTTATGGCTACACCTTC
CDR3 protein: CASSPTPYRGLYGYTF
clone size: NA
D gene: TRBD1
V gene: TRBV27
CDR3 length: 16
J gene: TRBJ1-2

CDR3 DNA: TGCGCCAGCAGCGTCAACAGATATAGCAATCAGCCCCAGCATTTT
CDR3 protein: CASSVNRYSNQPQHF
clone size: few
D gene: NA
V gene: TRBV4-1
CDR3 length: 15
J gene: TRBJ1-5

CDR3 DNA: TGCAGTGCTAGAGTCCCCGGGAGGGAACCCTACGAGCAGTACTTC
CDR3 protein: CSARVPGREPYEQYF
clone size: NA
D gene: TRBD2
V gene: TRBV20-1
CDR3 length: 15
J gene: TRBJ2-7

CDR3 DNA: TGTGCCAGCAGCTCGACAGGTGCCAACGAGCAGTACTTC
CDR3 protein: CASSSTGANEQYF
clone size: NA
D gene: NA
V gene: TRBV7-9
CDR3 length: 13
J gene: TRBJ2-7

CDR3 DNA: TGCGCCAGCAGCTTGGCCGGGGGGGCCCTTTTGGACGAGCAGTACTTC
CDR3 protein: CASSLAGGALLDEQYF
clone size: few
D gene: TRBD2
V gene: TRBV5-1
CDR3 length: 16
J gene: TRBJ2-7

CDR3 DNA: TGTGCCACCGGAGCACGAGATGGGGCTCGCGGGAAGTACTTC
CDR3 protein: CATGARDGARGKYF
clone size: NA
D gene: NA
V gene: TRBV6-5
CDR3 length: 14
J gene: TRBJ2-7

CDR3 DNA: TGTGCCAGCAGCTTAGCCCGACGGACTAGCGGGAGCGGAAACACCGGGGAGCTGTTTTTT
CDR3 protein: CASSLARRTSGSGNTGELFF
clone size: few
D gene: TRBD2
V gene: TRBV7-8
CDR3 length: 20
J gene: TRBJ2-2

CDR3 DNA: TGTGCCAGCAGCGATTTAACAGGGGGCCGGGAGACCCAGTACTTC
CDR3 protein: CASSDLTGGRETQYF
clone size: NA
D gene: TRBD1
V gene: TRBV7-9
CDR3 length: 15
J gene: TRBJ2-5

CDR3 DNA: TGTGCCATCAGCACCGGGACTTTTGGGGGATCGGGCACTGAAGCTTTCTTT
CDR3 protein: CAISTGTFGGSGTEAFF
clone size: few
D gene: NA
V gene: TRBV10-3
CDR3 length: 17
J gene: TRBJ1-1

CDR3 DNA: TGTGCCAGCAGCCAGGGGGTTAACTATGGCTACACCTTC
CDR3 protein: CASSQGVNYGYTF
clone size: NA
D gene: TRBD1
V gene: TRBV7-2
CDR3 length: 13
J gene: TRBJ1-2

CDR3 DNA: TGCGCCAGCAGCCACACCCCAGGAGGGAGGGAGTTCGATGAGCAGTTCTTC
CDR3 protein: CASSHTPGGREFDEQFF
clone size: few
D gene: TRBD2
V gene: TRBV5-1
CDR3 length: 17
J gene: TRBJ2-1

CDR3 DNA: TGTGCCAGCAGAGGGACAGGGGGAGGCTACACCTTC
CDR3 protein: CASRGTGGGYTF
clone size: few
D gene: TRBD1
V gene: TRBV12-3/TRBV12-4
CDR3 length: 12
J gene: TRBJ1-2

CDR3 DNA: TGCGCCAGCAGCGGGAGACAGGGAGGCTACGAGCAGTACTTC
CDR3 protein: CASSGRQGGYEQYF
clone size: NA
D gene: NA
V gene: TRBV5-1
CDR3 length: 14
J gene: TRBJ2-7

CDR3 DNA: TGTGCCAGCAGCTATGGCGGGGAGCTGTTTTTT
CDR3 protein: CASSYGGELFF
clone size: few
D gene: NA
V gene: TRBV5-6
CDR3 length: 11
J gene: TRBJ2-2

CDR3 DNA: TGTGCCAGCAGCTTGGACAGGGTGCGAGGCTACACCTTC
CDR3 protein: CASSLDRVRGYTF
clone size: NA
D gene: TRBD1
V gene: TRBV7-8
CDR3 length: 13
J gene: TRBJ1-2

CDR3 DNA: TGCGCCAGCCAAACGGGGCGGGGCAGCCCAGATACGCAGTATTTT
CDR3 protein: CASQTGRGSPDTQYF
clone size: NA
D gene: NA
V gene: TRBV5-1
CDR3 length: 15
J gene: TRBJ2-3

CDR3 DNA: TGTGCCAGCAGTCCGGCCGAATTAGCCAAAAACATTCAGTACTTC
CDR3 protein: CASSPAELAKNIQYF
clone size: NA
D gene: NA
V gene: TRBV28
CDR3 length: 15
J gene: TRBJ2-4

CDR3 DNA: TGCAGTGCTAGGAAAAGGGGGGGGCCCCTATACGAGCAGTACTTC
CDR3 protein: CSARKRGGPLYEQYF
clone size: few
D gene: NA
V gene: TRBV20-1
CDR3 length: 15
J gene: TRBJ2-7

CDR3 DNA: TGTGCCAGCAGCTTAGCCCAGACTAGCGGGAGTTACGAGCAGTACTTC
CDR3 protein: CASSLAQTSGSYEQYF
clone size: NA
D gene: TRBD2
V gene: TRBV7-8
CDR3 length: 16
J gene: TRBJ2-7

CDR3 DNA: TGCGCCAGCAGCTTGCCGGGGGCGAGCTCCTACGAGCAGTACTTC
CDR3 protein: CASSLPGASSYEQYF
clone size: few
D gene: NA
V gene: TRBV5-1
CDR3 length: 15
J gene: TRBJ2-7

CDR3 DNA: TGCAGTGCTAGTTCCGGGACCTCCAGGGGCAATCAGCCCCAGCATTTT
CDR3 protein: CSASSGTSRGNQPQHF
clone size: NA
D gene: NA
V gene: TRBV20-1
CDR3 length: 16
J gene: TRBJ1-5

CDR3 DNA: TGCGCCAGCAGCCAAGGGGATCCTAGCGGGGGCACAGATACGCAGTATTTT
CDR3 protein: CASSQGDPSGGTDTQYF
clone size: few
D gene: TRBD2
V gene: TRBV4-1
CDR3 length: 17
J gene: TRBJ2-3

CDR3 DNA: TGTGCCAGCAGTGACTCGCTAGCGTCAGATACGCAGTATTTT
CDR3 protein: CASSDSLASDTQYF
clone size: NA
D gene: NA
V gene: TRBV6-4
CDR3 length: 14
J gene: TRBJ2-3

CDR3 DNA: TGTGCCACCAGTGATCCTACGACACAGGGCGGGGAGCTGTTTTTT
CDR3 protein: CATSDPTTQGGELFF
clone size: once
D gene: NA
V gene: TRBV24-1
CDR3 length: 15
J gene: TRBJ2-2

CDR3 DNA: TGTGCCAGCAGCTTAGGGGCTTTAGCGGGAGTAGATACGCAGTATTTT
CDR3 protein: CASSLGALAGVDTQYF
clone size: few
D gene: TRBD2
V gene: TRBV7-2
CDR3 length: 16
J gene: TRBJ2-3

CDR3 DNA: TGTGCCTGGAGTGTGGGTAGCGGGAGAGGACAGTTCTTC
CDR3 protein: CAWSVGSGRGQFF
clone size: few
D gene: TRBD2
V gene: TRBV30
CDR3 length: 13
J gene: TRBJ2-1

CDR3 DNA: TGTGCCAGCAGCTTAGGATGGGGCAGCGGTCCCGAGCAGTACTTC
CDR3 protein: CASSLGWGSGPEQYF
clone size: few
D gene: NA
V gene: TRBV13
CDR3 length: 15
J gene: TRBJ2-7

CDR3 DNA: TGTGCCAGCATTTCCCCCCACCTCGGACAGTTCAGCTCTGGGGCCAACGTCCTGACTTTC
CDR3 protein: CASISPHLGQFSSGANVLTF
clone size: few
D gene: NA
V gene: TRBV7-8
CDR3 length: 20
J gene: TRBJ2-6

CDR3 DNA: TGTGCCAGCAGTGGAGGACAGGGGCTGGAAGAGACCCAGTACTTC
CDR3 protein: CASSGGQGLEETQYF
clone size: NA
D gene: TRBD1
V gene: TRBV25-1
CDR3 length: 15
J gene: TRBJ2-5

CDR3 DNA: TGTGCCAGCAGGGGTTTCAGATCACAGCCTTATGGCTACACCTTC
CDR3 protein: CASRGFRSQPYGYTF
clone size: few
D gene: NA
V gene: TRBV2
CDR3 length: 15
J gene: TRBJ1-2

CDR3 DNA: TGTGCCAGCAGCTCGGACCCGGCGGGCAAAAACATTCAGTACTTC
CDR3 protein: CASSSDPAGKNIQYF
clone size: few
D gene: NA
V gene: TRBV5-5
CDR3 length: 15
J gene: TRBJ2-4

CDR3 DNA: TGTGCCAGCAGCTCGACGGACAGGGAGGAGACCCAGTACTTC
CDR3 protein: CASSSTDREETQYF
clone size: NA
D gene: TRBD1
V gene: TRBV11-1
CDR3 length: 14
J gene: TRBJ2-5

CDR3 DNA: TGTGCCAGCAGCGAGGAGTTAGCAATCTACACCTTC
CDR3 protein: CASSEELAIYTF
clone size: few
D gene: NA
V gene: TRBV2
CDR3 length: 12
J gene: TRBJ1-2

CDR3 DNA: TGTGCCAGCAGCGTAGGGGACAGGGTGCTTTCGGGTCCCAACGGGGAGCTGTTTTTT
CDR3 protein: CASSVGDRVLSGPNGELFF
clone size: few
D gene: TRBD1
V gene: TRBV9
CDR3 length: 19
J gene: TRBJ2-2

CDR3 DNA: TGTGCCAGCAGCAGGTGGGAGGGGGGACCCAAAAACATTCAGTACTTC
CDR3 protein: CASSRWEGGPKNIQYF
clone size: few
D gene: NA
V gene: TRBV11-2
CDR3 length: 16
J gene: TRBJ2-4

CDR3 DNA: TGTGCCACCAGTGACGCGGGACAGGGAAACACTGAAGCTTTCTTT
CDR3 protein: CATSDAGQGNTEAFF
clone size: NA
D gene: TRBD1
V gene: TRBV24-1
CDR3 length: 15
J gene: TRBJ1-1

CDR3 DNA: TGCAGTCCGGGGGGTGGGACAACTACTTATGGCTACACCTTC
CDR3 protein: CSPGGGTTTYGYTF
clone size: many
D gene: NA
V gene: TRBV20-1
CDR3 length: 14
J gene: TRBJ1-2

CDR3 DNA: TGTGCCAGCAGCACTAACGGGGGTTTCTACGAGCAGTACTTC
CDR3 protein: CASSTNGGFYEQYF
clone size: few
D gene: NA
V gene: TRBV27
CDR3 length: 14
J gene: TRBJ2-7

CDR3 DNA: TGCGCCAGCAGCATTGCCGGGACAGGGGGGTATGGCTACACCTTC
CDR3 protein: CASSIAGTGGYGYTF
clone size: many
D gene: TRBD1
V gene: TRBV5-1
CDR3 length: 15
J gene: TRBJ1-2

CDR3 DNA: TGCAGGGGATTCTTGCAGGCGGGTAGCAATCAGCCCCAGCATTTT
CDR3 protein: CRGFLQAGSNQPQHF
clone size: few
D gene: NA
V gene: TRBV29-1
CDR3 length: 15
J gene: TRBJ1-5

CDR3 DNA: TGTGCCAGCAGTCCCTGGGGGCAGGTCGGGTTCGACGAGCAGTACTTC
CDR3 protein: CASSPWGQVGFDEQYF
clone size: NA
D gene: NA
V gene: TRBV27
CDR3 length: 16
J gene: TRBJ2-7

CDR3 DNA: TGTGCCAGCAGTCCCCGGGACAGGGAGAACACCGGGGAGCTGTTTTTT
CDR3 protein: CASSPRDRENTGELFF
clone size: NA
D gene: TRBD1
V gene: TRBV12-3/TRBV12-4
CDR3 length: 16
J gene: TRBJ2-2

CDR3 DNA: TGCAGTGCTAGGGGCCGGACAGGGGGCAGGAATTCACCCCTCCACTTT
CDR3 protein: CSARGRTGGRNSPLHF
clone size: few
D gene: TRBD1
V gene: TRBV20-1
CDR3 length: 16
J gene: TRBJ1-6

CDR3 DNA: TGTGCCTGGAGTGTTAAGGGGAGCTCCTACGAGCAGTACTTC
CDR3 protein: CAWSVKGSSYEQYF
clone size: few
D gene: NA
V gene: TRBV30
CDR3 length: 14
J gene: TRBJ2-7

CDR3 DNA: TGTGCCACCAGTCGCAGGACGATCAATGAGCAGTTCTTC
CDR3 protein: CATSRRTINEQFF
clone size: few
D gene: NA
V gene: TRBV24-1
CDR3 length: 13
J gene: TRBJ2-1

CDR3 DNA: TGTGCCAGCAGGGGCTACACCTACGAGCAGTACTTC
CDR3 protein: CASRGYTYEQYF
clone size: NA
D gene: NA
V gene: TRBV27
CDR3 length: 12
J gene: TRBJ2-7

CDR3 DNA: TGTGCCAGCAGCCCTTTTTTCGGGACTAGCGGGAGGAATGAGCAGTTCTTC
CDR3 protein: CASSPFFGTSGRNEQFF
clone size: NA
D gene: TRBD2
V gene: TRBV14
CDR3 length: 17
J gene: TRBJ2-1

CDR3 DNA: TGCAGCCCCCTTGTTGGTGGGGACGGCTACACCTTC
CDR3 protein: CSPLVGGDGYTF
clone size: NA
D gene: NA
V gene: TRBV29-1
CDR3 length: 12
J gene: TRBJ1-2